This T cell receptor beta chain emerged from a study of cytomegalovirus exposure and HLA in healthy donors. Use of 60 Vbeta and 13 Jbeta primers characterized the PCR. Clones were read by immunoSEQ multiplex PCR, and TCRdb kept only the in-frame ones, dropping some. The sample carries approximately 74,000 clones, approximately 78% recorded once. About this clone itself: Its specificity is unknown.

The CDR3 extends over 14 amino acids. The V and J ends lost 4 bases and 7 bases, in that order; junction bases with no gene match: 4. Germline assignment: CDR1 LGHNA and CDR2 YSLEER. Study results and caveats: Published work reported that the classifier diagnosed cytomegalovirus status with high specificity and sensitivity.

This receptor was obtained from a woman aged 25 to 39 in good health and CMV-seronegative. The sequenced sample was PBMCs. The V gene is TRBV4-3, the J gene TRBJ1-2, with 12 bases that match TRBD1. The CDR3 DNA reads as TGCGCCAGCAGCCCGGGACAGGGGGCCTTTGGCTACACCTTC. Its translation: CASSPGQGAFGYTF.